The rows below give T cell receptor beta chains drawn from one sample of a study of response to subunit inactivated influenza vaccine. TCRdb passed the RT-PCR reads through MiXCR, listing each CDR3 protein once. The sample gives more than 450,000 distinct CDR3 sequences, roughly 10% of which show up once; roughly 10% is in the top ten. The specimen comprised PBMCs from blood, sampled on the day of vaccination. These receptors came from a man over 45 who received an inactivated influenza vaccine. The CDR3 runs from the conserved cysteine through the conserved F or W. The D gene is left open where the match is weak. Expanded clones get a size class; other rows say once, few or many, or leave the size out.

-,TRBJ2-7,TRBV6-1,TRBD2,TGTGCCAGCAGCTCCACCTTAGGTGCGGGAGGCGAGCAGTACTTC,CASSSTLGAGGEQYF
-,TRBJ1-5,TRBV11-2,TRBD1,TGTGCCAGCAGCTTAGGCGGAGGGGGACAGGGGGCAAATCAGCCCCAGCATTTT,CASSLGGGGQGANQPQHF
many,TRBJ2-1,TRBV5-1,TRBD2,TGCGCCAGCAGCGTAGCGGGGGGGCGAATCAATGAGCAGTTCTTC,CASSVAGGRINEQFF
-,TRBJ2-3,TRBV7-3,TRBD2,TGTGCCAGCAGCTTTAACGGGAGGGGTGGAGATACGCAGTATTTT,CASSFNGRGGDTQYF
-,TRBJ1-1,TRBV15,TRBD1,TGTGCCACCAGCAGAGAGGACAGGGTGAACACTGAAGCTTTCTTT,CATSREDRVNTEAFF
-,TRBJ2-1,TRBV20-1,TRBD2,TGCAGTGCGCTACTAGCGGCAAGCTCCTACAATGAGCAGTTCTTC,CSALLAASSYNEQFF
-,TRBJ2-6,TRBV7-2,-,TGTGCCAGCAGCTTAGCGAACCTAAGGGCCAACGTCCTGACTTTC,CASSLANLRANVLTF
-,TRBJ2-5,TRBV5-1,TRBD2,TGCGCCAGCATGCCTTATTGGCGGCGGGAGGGAATCCAAGAGACCCAGTACTTC,CASMPYWRREGIQETQYF
-,TRBJ1-2,TRBV18,-,TGTGCCAGCTCACCACCCTCCGGGCAGAACTATGGCTACACCTTC,CASSPPSGQNYGYTF
many,TRBJ2-5,TRBV29-1,-,TGCAGCGTTGGGCCTGAAGAGACCCAGTACTTC,CSVGPEETQYF
-,TRBJ2-1,TRBV5-1,TRBD2,TGCGCCAGCAGCCCCCGGGAGGGGAGGTGGAATGAGCAGTTCTTC,CASSPREGRWNEQFF
-,TRBJ2-5,TRBV29-1,TRBD1,TGCAGCGTTGAAAGGGACAGGGGTCGGGAGACCCAGTACTTC,CSVERDRGRETQYF
-,TRBJ2-7,TRBV29-1,-,TGCAGCGTTGAAGGGGATTACGAGCAGTACTTC,CSVEGDYEQYF
-,TRBJ2-7,TRBV20-1,TRBD2,TGCAGTGCTACACGGACTAGCGGGGGCTACGAGCAGTACTTC,CSATRTSGGYEQYF
-,TRBJ2-1,TRBV19,TRBD2,TGTGCCAGTAGTATAATACTAGCGGGATACAATGAGCAGTTCTTC,CASSIILAGYNEQFF
few,TRBJ2-5,TRBV7-7,-,TGTGCTAGCAGCTTAGAGGGGGGTACCCAGTACTTC,CASSLEGGTQYF
-,TRBJ2-6,TRBV5-6,-,TGTGCCAGCAGCTCTACAGGGCGCTCTGGGGCCAACGTCCTGACTTTC,CASSSTGRSGANVLTF
once,TRBJ2-1,TRBV4-2,-,TGTGCCAGCAGCCAATCGGGGACTGGGAAGCAGTTCTTC,CASSQSGTGKQFF
-,TRBJ2-2,TRBV15,-,TGTGCCACCAGCAGAGTGAACACCGGGGAGCTGTTTTTT,CATSRVNTGELFF
few,TRBJ2-7,TRBV7-2,-,TGTGCCAGCAGCTTAGGAGGGGCTGCCTACGAGCAGTACTTC,CASSLGGAAYEQYF
many,TRBJ2-5,TRBV12-3/TRBV12-4,-,TGTGCCAGCAGTACCGGGACCCAAGAGACCCAGTACTTC,CASSTGTQETQYF
few,TRBJ2-2,TRBV14,-,TGTGCCAGCAGCGTGGGGCAAGGCCGGACCGGGGAGCTGTTTTTT,CASSVGQGRTGELFF
few,TRBJ2-3,TRBV11-2,-,TGTGCCAGCAGCTTCGGGCGGGCGGCAGATACGCAGTATTTT,CASSFGRAADTQYF
few,TRBJ2-2,TRBV6-2/TRBV6-3,-,TGTGCCAGCATTGTGTCCGGGGCCGGGGAGCTGTTTTTT,CASIVSGAGELFF
few,TRBJ2-4,TRBV28,-,TGTGCCAGCAGCCATCTGGCGGACGTAGCCAAAAACATTCAGTACTTC,CASSHLADVAKNIQYF
-,TRBJ2-7,TRBV6-2/TRBV6-3,-,TGTGCCAGCAGGATGGGGGTTACCTACGAGCAGTACTTC,CASRMGVTYEQYF
many,TRBJ2-3,TRBV20-1,-,TGCAGTGCTTCGGACCGTCCCCTAGATACGCAGTATTTT,CSASDRPLDTQYF
-,TRBJ2-3,TRBV12-3/TRBV12-4,-,TGTGCCAGCAGTCTCAGGGGGGGTGTCGATCCAGATACGCAGTATTTT,CASSLRGGVDPDTQYF
-,TRBJ2-3,TRBV10-3,-,TGTGCCATCAGTGACGGGTTGGATACGCAGTATTTT,CAISDGLDTQYF
-,TRBJ2-5,TRBV7-2,-,TGTGCCAGCAGCCGGAGCGGGCCAAAAGAGACCCAGTACTTC,CASSRSGPKETQYF
-,TRBJ2-1,TRBV3-1,-,TGTGCCAGCAGCCAAGACACAGAGCCCTACAATGAGCAGTTCTTC,CASSQDTEPYNEQFF
-,TRBJ2-7,TRBV20-1,-,TGCAGTGCTAGATACTCCCGACTCCCGCCCTACGAGCAGTACTTC,CSARYSRLPPYEQYF
few,TRBJ2-1,TRBV20-1,TRBD2,TGCAGTGCTAGTATTAGCGGGAGGGCGTATAATGAGCAGTTCTTC,CSASISGRAYNEQFF
few,TRBJ1-5,TRBV6-1,-,TGTGCCAGCAGGGGTATTGGCAATCAGCCCCAGCATTTT,CASRGIGNQPQHF
-,TRBJ2-7,TRBV3-1,TRBD1,TGTGACAGCAGCCAGGAACCGGGACAGGGGGCTTACGAGCAGTACTTC,CDSSQEPGQGAYEQYF
few,TRBJ1-1,TRBV30,-,TGTGCCTGGACCCCCAAGCCGTACAGGACAACCACTGAAGCTTTCTTT,CAWTPKPYRTTTEAFF
-,TRBJ2-5,TRBV7-9,TRBD2,TGTGCCAGCAGCTTAACTAGCGGGAGGCCCGGGGAGACCCAGTACTTC,CASSLTSGRPGETQYF
few,TRBJ1-1,TRBV2,-,TGTGCCAGCAGTCGGCTCGGGACCACCTTGAACACTGAAGCTTTCTTT,CASSRLGTTLNTEAFF
many,TRBJ2-7,TRBV12-3/TRBV12-4,TRBD1,TGTGCCAGCAGTTTCCCGGGACAGGGGAATCACTTC,CASSFPGQGNHF
many,TRBJ2-5,TRBV29-1,-,TGCAGCGCCTCTCTCGGGGGCCCAGAGACCCAGTACTTC,CSASLGGPETQYF
many,TRBJ2-1,TRBV20-1,-,TGCAGTGCTACTTACAATGAGCAGTTCTTC,CSATYNEQFF
many,TRBJ2-1,TRBV7-3,TRBD2,TGTGCCAGCAGTTCTGGACTAGCGAATGAGCAGTTCTTC,CASSSGLANEQFF
many,TRBJ2-2,TRBV7-8,-,TGTGCCAGCAGCCTCTCAGGGTCCGGGGAGCTGTTTTTT,CASSLSGSGELFF
few,TRBJ2-5,TRBV6-5,-,TGTGCCAGCAGTTACTCTGCGGGACTGGAGACCCAGTACTTC,CASSYSAGLETQYF
-,TRBJ2-7,TRBV7-2,-,TGTGCCAGCAGCTTAGAAGGCACCCGATCCTACGAGCAGCACTTC,CASSLEGTRSYEQHF
-,TRBJ2-2,TRBV7-9,-,TGTGCCAGCAGCTTCACTAGCCGAGGCGACACCGGGGAGCTGTTTTTT,CASSFTSRGDTGELFF
few,TRBJ2-1,TRBV12-3/TRBV12-4,-,TGTGCCAGCAGAGGTTATATGGTCTCCTACAATGAGCAGTTCTTC,CASRGYMVSYNEQFF
few,TRBJ1-1,TRBV4-1,-,TGCGCCAGCAGCCAAGTAATTCAGGGGACTGAAGCTTTCTTT,CASSQVIQGTEAFF
many,TRBJ2-1,TRBV11-2,-,TGTGCCAGCAGCTTAGGGGTGGGTGTGCGACTCAATACCTACAATGAGCAGTTCTTC,CASSLGVGVRLNTYNEQFF
-,TRBJ1-5,TRBV7-2,-,TGTGCCAGCAGCCACTACACAGGCGACAATCAGCCCCAGCATTTT,CASSHYTGDNQPQHF
few,TRBJ2-1,TRBV6-4,-,TGTGCCAGCAGCGAGGGAGTCTACAATGAGCAGTTCTTC,CASSEGVYNEQFF
-,TRBJ2-7,TRBV5-6,TRBD1,TGTGCCAGCAGCTTGACAGGGGGTATTCCCTCCTACGAGCAGTACTTC,CASSLTGGIPSYEQYF
-,TRBJ2-5,TRBV18,-,TGTGCCAGCTCGCCGGCAGTCCAACAAGAGACCCAGTACTTC,CASSPAVQQETQYF